These T cell receptor beta chains were read from a single sample in a study of OX40 agonist ivuxolimab in advanced cancers. Sequencing was performed with immunoSEQ multiplex PCR; in TCRdb, only in-frame clones are kept and a portion is missing. The sample contains roughly 11,000 clones, around 76% of which appear only once. The sample here was CD4+ or CD8+ T cells sorted from blood, taken in a trial of the OX40 agonist ivuxolimab. The receptors shown here come from an adult with an advanced solid tumor such as melanoma, head and neck, liver or kidney cancer. The CDR3 runs from the conserved cysteine through the conserved F or W. D genes are given only for firm matches. Rows may omit the clone size; those that give it use once, few, many or a size class.

v_gene,j_gene,abundance,d_gene,CDR3nt,CDR3aa
TRBV18,TRBJ2-3,.,.,TGTGCCAGCTCACCGCCGAGGTCCACAGATACGCAGTATTTT,CASSPPRSTDTQYF
TRBV7-8,TRBJ2-1,.,.,TGTGCCAGCAGCGGGCCCCCAGCCTACAATGAGCAGTTCTTC,CASSGPPAYNEQFF
TRBV7-9,TRBJ2-5,.,.,TGTGCCAGCAGCGGGGAGTACCAAGAGACCCAGTACTTC,CASSGEYQETQYF
TRBV7-2,TRBJ1-3,.,.,TGTGCCAGCAGCTTAACCGGGGGGAACTCTGGAAACACCATATATTTT,CASSLTGGNSGNTIYF
TRBV5-1,TRBJ1-1,.,.,TGCGCCAGCACCACTAAGGGCATGAACACTGAAGCTTTCTTT,CASTTKGMNTEAFF
TRBV7-9,TRBJ2-5,.,TRBD2,TGTGCCAGCAGCTCGGGACTAGCGGGACAAGAGACCCAGTACTTC,CASSSGLAGQETQYF
TRBV2,TRBJ1-1,.,.,TGTGCCAGCAGTGAAGAGGTAGGATTCAGGAACACTGAAGCTTTCTTT,CASSEEVGFRNTEAFF
TRBV27,TRBJ2-5,.,TRBD2,TGTGCCAGCAGGGGACTAGCACTTAAAAGGGAGACCCAGTACTTC,CASRGLALKRETQYF
TRBV5-3,TRBJ2-3,.,.,TGTGCCAGAAGCTGGCCTTCAGGGATAAGATCTTGCACAGATACGCAGTATTTT,CARSWPSGIRSCTDTQYF
TRBV11-2,TRBJ1-1,.,.,TGTGCCAGCAGCTCCGACCGGGTAGCTTTCTTT,CASSSDRVAFF
TRBV12-5,TRBJ1-5,.,.,TGTGCTAGTGGTTTGGGAGCAGGGGGCAATCAGCCCCAGCATTTT,CASGLGAGGNQPQHF
TRBV18,TRBJ2-4,.,.,TGTGCCAGCTCACCAACGGGCCAGGCGAAAAACATTCAGTACTTC,CASSPTGQAKNIQYF
TRBV7-2,TRBJ2-6,few,.,TGTGCCAGCAGCATCTACAGTGGTGGGGCCAACGTCCTGACTTTC,CASSIYSGGANVLTF
TRBV4-2,TRBJ2-7,.,TRBD2,TGTGCCAGCAGCCTTACTAGCGGGAGCTCCTACGAGCAGTACTTC,CASSLTSGSSYEQYF
TRBV28,TRBJ2-1,.,TRBD2,TGTGCCAGCAGAACGACTAGCGGGATTATCTATGAGCAGTTCTTC,CASRTTSGIIYEQFF
TRBV7-9,TRBJ1-1,.,.,TGTGCCAGCAGCCTAGGGGCCACTGAAGCTTTCTTT,CASSLGATEAFF
TRBV29-1,TRBJ2-1,.,.,TGCAGCGTTGAAGATCCTTGGGGGCTTTACAATGAGCAGTTCTTC,CSVEDPWGLYNEQFF
TRBV27,TRBJ2-1,.,TRBD2,TGTGCCAGCAGCGAAGGGACTAGCGGCGACAATGAGCAGTTCTTC,CASSEGTSGDNEQFF
TRBV7-2,TRBJ1-3,.,.,TGTGCCAGCAGCTTAGCATGGCAGGGACGAAACACCATATATTTT,CASSLAWQGRNTIYF
TRBV11-2,TRBJ1-1,few,.,TGTGCCAGCAGCTTAGAGGCGGGGACTGAAGCTTTCTTT,CASSLEAGTEAFF
TRBV7-6,TRBJ2-1,once,TRBD2,TGTGCCAGCAGCTTAGCTAGCGGGAGGCGAACGTCCTCCTACAATGAGCAGTTCTTC,CASSLASGRRTSSYNEQFF
TRBV7-2,TRBJ1-1,large,.,TGTGCCAGCAGCCACGGAAACTTGAACACTGAAGCTTTCTTT,CASSHGNLNTEAFF
TRBV27,TRBJ2-5,.,.,TGTGCCAGCAGTTTCTCGGACTATAAAGAGACCCAGTACTTC,CASSFSDYKETQYF
TRBV6-6,TRBJ2-1,few,TRBD2,TGTGCCAGCAGGCCTGGGACTAGCGGGTACAATGAGCAGTTCTTC,CASRPGTSGYNEQFF
TRBV27,TRBJ2-1,.,.,TGTGCCAGCAGTTTGGGTAATTTCAATGAGCAGTTCTTC,CASSLGNFNEQFF
TRBV27,TRBJ2-1,.,.,TGTGCCAGCAGTTTATCTGGGGGCGCCTACAATGAGCAGTTCTTC,CASSLSGGAYNEQFF
TRBV29-1,TRBJ2-5,.,.,TGCAGCTCGCTAGGACCCCCAGGGGAGACCCAGTACTTC,CSSLGPPGETQYF
TRBV15,TRBJ2-1,.,.,TGTGCCACCAGCAGAGATTTCTCCAATGAGCAGTTCTTC,CATSRDFSNEQFF
TRBV30,TRBJ1-5,.,.,TGTGCCTGGAGTGTAGATCGGGAAACGCCCCAGCATTTT,CAWSVDRETPQHF
TRBV30,TRBJ2-3,.,.,TGTGCCTGGAGTGTGGGTAGGGAACGGTCCACAGATACGCAGTATTTT,CAWSVGRERSTDTQYF
TRBV15,TRBJ2-2,.,TRBD1,TGTGCCACCAGCAGGTACAGGGGGTCCGGGGAGCTGTTTTTT,CATSRYRGSGELFF
TRBV6-1,TRBJ2-3,once,.,TGTGCCAGCAGTGAAACCCCTTCAGATACGCAGTATTTT,CASSETPSDTQYF
TRBV27,TRBJ2-3,.,TRBD2,TGTGCCAGCAGTTTATTCACTAGCCGGGGGGCAGATACGCAGTATTTT,CASSLFTSRGADTQYF
TRBV4-3,TRBJ2-1,.,.,TGCGCCAGCAGCCAAGCGAACCCGGCCACGGGCAATGAGCAGTTCTTC,CASSQANPATGNEQFF
TRBV5-1,TRBJ1-1,few,.,TGCGCCAGCAGCTTGGGGCGGTTCGAAGCTTTCTTT,CASSLGRFEAFF
TRBV4-1,TRBJ2-7,.,TRBD2,TGCGCCAGCAGCCAAGATGAATGGGCGGGAGGAGGAGAGCAGTACTTC,CASSQDEWAGGGEQYF
TRBV28,TRBJ2-7,large,.,TGTGCCAGCAGCGTTGGTCTAAACTACGAGCAGTACTTC,CASSVGLNYEQYF
TRBV28,TRBJ2-5,once,.,TGTGCCAGCAGTTTATCTCGCAAGGATCTGCGAGAGACCCAGTACTTC,CASSLSRKDLRETQYF
TRBV27,TRBJ1-6,.,.,TGTGCCAGCACCCGGACGGATTACAATTCACCCCTCCACTTT,CASTRTDYNSPLHF
TRBV5-6,TRBJ1-1,.,.,TGTGCCAGCAGTCTGGGCCTTGAAGCTTTCTTT,CASSLGLEAFF
TRBV28,TRBJ1-2,medium-sized,.,TGTGCCAGCAGTCCTCTGGACAAGGACTATGGCTACACCTTC,CASSPLDKDYGYTF
TRBV7-9,TRBJ2-1,.,TRBD2,TGTGCCAGCAGACCAAAGCGGGGGGACAATGAGCAGTTCTTC,CASRPKRGDNEQFF
TRBV29-1,TRBJ2-3,.,.,TGCAGCGTTGAAGCGGGAGTGGGCACAGATACGCAGTATTTT,CSVEAGVGTDTQYF
TRBV4-1,TRBJ2-5,.,TRBD1,TGCGCCAGCAGCCCCCCGGGACAGGGGGATGGGGAGACCCAGTACTTC,CASSPPGQGDGETQYF
TRBV11-2,TRBJ2-7,.,.,TGTGCCAGCAGCTTAGGGTCCTTTTACGAGCAGTACTTC,CASSLGSFYEQYF
TRBV29-1,TRBJ1-1,few,TRBD1,TGCAGCGTTGAAGGACAGGGGGTGAACACTGAAGCTTTCTTT,CSVEGQGVNTEAFF
TRBV7-9,TRBJ2-7,once,TRBD1,TGCGCCAGCAGCCAGACGGGACAGGGGGCCTCCTACGAGCAGTACTTC,CASSQTGQGASYEQYF
TRBV10-3,TRBJ1-1,.,TRBD1,TGTGCCACAGAAACACAGGGGAGAACTGAAGCTTTCTTT,CATETQGRTEAFF
TRBV6-5,TRBJ2-7,.,TRBD1,TGTGCCAGCAGTTCGGGACAGGACGGTGGCGAGCAGTACTTC,CASSSGQDGGEQYF
TRBV14,TRBJ2-1,.,.,TGTGCCAGCAGCCAAGTATCACGAGTCATTGAGCAGTTCTTC,CASSQVSRVIEQFF
TRBV29-1,TRBJ2-1,.,.,TGCAGGGTGAAGAGTGGCTACAATGAGCAGTTCTTC,CRVKSGYNEQFF
TRBV27,TRBJ2-6,.,TRBD1,TGTGCCAGCAGTTTACGACAGGGGGCAAGGTCTGGGGCCAACGTCCTGACTTTC,CASSLRQGARSGANVLTF
TRBV10-3,TRBJ2-7,once,.,TGTGCCATCAGTGAAGGGGGGACCTACGAGCAGTACTTC,CAISEGGTYEQYF
TRBV6-4,TRBJ2-3,few,TRBD2,TGTGCCAGCAGTGACCTCTCGCTGGGAGGGACAGATACGCAGTATTTT,CASSDLSLGGTDTQYF
TRBV9,TRBJ1-3,medium-sized,.,TGTGCCAGCAGCGCCACGGTGGCGTCTGGAAACACCATATATTTT,CASSATVASGNTIYF
TRBV6-1,TRBJ1-1,.,TRBD1,TGTGCCAGCAGTGAAGCGTGGACAGGGAGAGCTTTCTTT,CASSEAWTGRAFF
TRBV5-1,TRBJ1-1,.,.,TGCGCCAGCAGCTTGGTTGGCAGCCAGAACACTGAAGCTTTCTTT,CASSLVGSQNTEAFF
TRBV7-2,TRBJ2-1,.,TRBD1,TGTGCCAGCAGCCCGGACAGGGCTCACAATGAGCAGTTCTTC,CASSPDRAHNEQFF
TRBV5-1,TRBJ1-4,.,.,TGCGCCAGCAGCCCAACGCGGGGTGACGGGGGTGAAAAACTGTTTTTT,CASSPTRGDGGEKLFF
TRBV30,TRBJ2-2,once,TRBD2,TGTGCCTGCCACCGGACTAGCGGGATAACCGGGGAGCTGTTTTTT,CACHRTSGITGELFF